The T cell receptor beta chain under discussion was sequenced for a study of tumor-infiltrating lymphocytes in oesophageal squamous cell carcinoma. The CDR3 loop spans 13 amino acids. Germline lookup yields CDR1 LNHDA and CDR2 SQIVND (reference sequence). TCRdb re-called the PCR reads through MiXCR, storing one row per CDR3 protein. Of 18,000 or so distinct CDR3 sequences in the sample, 35% to 45% were seen once. The table lists this clonotype with many counts. This receptor was identified in a female donor with esophageal squamous cell carcinoma. The rearrangement links TRBV19 to TRBJ2-1, with D possibly TRBD1 on 5 matching bases. Matching the DNA end better, TRBJ2-7 makes the J call doubtful. The sample was normal esophageal tissue next to the tumor. In DNA, the CDR3 is TGTGCCAGTAGATCAGGGAATAGTGACGAGCAGTACTTC. Translating it yields CASRSGNSDEQYF.